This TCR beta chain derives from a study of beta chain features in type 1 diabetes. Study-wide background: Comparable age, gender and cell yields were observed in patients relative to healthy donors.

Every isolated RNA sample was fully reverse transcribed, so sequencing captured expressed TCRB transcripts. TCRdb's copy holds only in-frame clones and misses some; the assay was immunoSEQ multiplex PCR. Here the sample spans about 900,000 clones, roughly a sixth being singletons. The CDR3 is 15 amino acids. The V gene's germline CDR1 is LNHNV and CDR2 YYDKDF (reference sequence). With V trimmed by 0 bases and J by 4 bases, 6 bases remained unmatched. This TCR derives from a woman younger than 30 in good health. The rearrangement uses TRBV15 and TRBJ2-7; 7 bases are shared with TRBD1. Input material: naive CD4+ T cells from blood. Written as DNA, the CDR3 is TGTGCCACCAGCAGAGATACATCGGGACAGTACGAGCAGTACTTC. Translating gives CATSRDTSGQYEQYF.